A selection of T cell receptor beta chains follows, all from one sample in a study of spatial heterogeneity in lung cancer. One entry per CDR3 protein, called by TCRdb with MiXCR from the 5' RACE reads. The table shows 43,000 or so distinct CDR3 sequences, with 6.5% to 8.5% occurring only once. The sequenced sample was PBMCs, obtained at surgery. The receptors stem from a female donor with early-stage non-small cell lung cancer. CDR3s include the opening cysteine and the closing phenylalanine or tryptophan. The D gene is left open where the match is weak. Clone size is stated in some rows and not others, as once, few, many or a class when expanded.

d_call	v_call	clone_size	j_call	cdr3_aa	cdr3_nt
TRBD1	TRBV27	many	TRBJ1-2	CASSPGQGTYGYTF	TGTGCCAGCAGTCCCGGACAGGGGACCTATGGCTACACCTTC
NA	TRBV5-6	many	TRBJ2-7	CASSWFPSEQYF	TGTGCCAGCAGCTGGTTTCCCTCCGAGCAGTACTTC
NA	TRBV20-1	NA	TRBJ2-2	CSAPRISQNTGELFF	TGCAGTGCCCCGAGGATATCCCAGAACACCGGGGAGCTGTTTTTT
NA	TRBV20-1	NA	TRBJ2-1	CSAREVEPLAFF	TGCAGTGCTAGAGAAGTCGAACCCCTGGCGTTCTTC
NA	TRBV19	many	TRBJ2-5	CASRETRTTETQYF	TGTGCCAGTAGAGAGACACGAACCACGGAGACCCAGTACTTC
NA	TRBV4-1	many	TRBJ2-5	CASSPQGWETQYF	TGCGCCAGCAGCCCCCAGGGGTGGGAGACCCAGTACTTC
NA	TRBV2	few	TRBJ2-2	CASRGSGTGELFF	TGTGCCAGCAGGGGTTCGGGGACCGGGGAGCTGTTTTTT
TRBD1	TRBV7-2	many	TRBJ1-2	CASSLDPRGRDYGYTF	TGTGCCAGCAGCTTAGACCCCAGGGGGCGGGACTATGGCTACACCTTC
NA	TRBV2	NA	TRBJ2-7	CASTLTPLDEQYF	TGTGCCAGCACCTTGACACCCCTCGACGAGCAGTACTTC
NA	TRBV18	NA	TRBJ2-7	CASSPPLSYEQYF	TGTGCCAGCTCACCACCGCTCTCCTACGAGCAGTACTTC
NA	TRBV29-1	few	TRBJ2-5	CSVDRNYQETQYF	TGCAGCGTTGACCGCAATTACCAAGAGACCCAGTACTTC
TRBD2	TRBV7-7	many	TRBJ2-3	CASSLDSGGAQYF	TGTGCCAGCAGCTTAGACAGCGGGGGGGCCCAGTATTTT
NA	TRBV28	many	TRBJ2-5	CASSLTSWPGDQYF	TGTGCCAGCAGTTTAACCTCCTGGCCCGGGGACCAGTACTTC
NA	TRBV4-3	NA	TRBJ1-5	CASSPRLGDQPQHF	TGCGCCAGCAGCCCCCGGTTAGGGGATCAGCCCCAGCATTTT
NA	TRBV20-1	many	TRBJ1-2	CSARSGTYGYTF	TGCAGTGCTAGGTCGGGGACCTATGGCTACACCTTC
TRBD2	TRBV2	NA	TRBJ2-3	CASSGSGGAADTQYF	TGTGCCAGCAGTGGGAGCGGGGGGGCTGCAGATACGCAGTATTTT
TRBD1	TRBV18	NA	TRBJ2-3	CASSHRDRGPDTQYF	TGTGCCAGCTCACACAGGGACAGGGGACCAGATACGCAGTATTTT
NA	TRBV11-2	many	TRBJ2-2	CASSQGHALTGELFF	TGTGCCAGCAGCCAGGGACATGCCCTAACCGGGGAGCTGTTTTTT
NA	TRBV9	few	TRBJ2-7	CASSETGSSYEQYF	TGTGCCAGCAGCGAGACAGGAAGCTCCTACGAGCAGTACTTC
NA	TRBV28	NA	TRBJ2-6	CASSPGGPFSGVNVLTF	TGTGCCAGCAGTCCTGGGGGACCATTCTCTGGGGTCAACGTCCTGACTTTC
TRBD1	TRBV5-5	few	TRBJ1-2	CASSPTGQYGYTF	TGTGCCAGCAGCCCGACAGGGCAGTATGGCTACACCTTC
NA	TRBV10-3	many	TRBJ2-3	CAISGLQGSADTQYF	TGTGCCATCAGTGGGCTACAGGGCTCCGCAGATACGCAGTATTTT
TRBD1	TRBV29-1	few	TRBJ2-1	CSVQGSSYNEQFF	TGCAGCGTACAGGGGAGCTCCTACAATGAGCAGTTCTTC
NA	TRBV30	NA	TRBJ1-5	CAWSVPQGIGQPQHF	TGTGCCTGGAGTGTACCCCAGGGGATTGGGCAGCCCCAGCATTTT
NA	TRBV7-8	many	TRBJ1-3	CASSQKGSGNTIYF	TGTGCCAGCAGTCAAAAGGGCTCTGGAAACACCATATATTTT
NA	TRBV27	few	TRBJ2-1	CASSFAGLAEQFF	TGTGCCAGCAGTTTTGCCGGGCTCGCTGAGCAGTTCTTC
NA	TRBV3-1	few	TRBJ1-2	CASSPQGDYGYTF	TGTGCCAGCAGCCCACAGGGAGACTATGGCTACACCTTC
NA	TRBV12-5	NA	TRBJ2-1	CASGLATVYNEQFF	TGTGCTAGTGGTTTGGCGACAGTTTACAATGAGCAGTTCTTC
TRBD2	TRBV9	once	TRBJ2-3	CVSSAIAGGSSRTQYF	TGTGTCAGCAGCGCGATAGCGGGGGGCTCCTCCCGTACGCAGTATTTT
NA	TRBV20-1	few	TRBJ1-6	CSAPTVPLPHSPLHF	TGCAGTGCTCCGACAGTCCCACTTCCCCATTCACCCCTCCACTTT
TRBD1	TRBV20-1	many	TRBJ2-1	CSAKNGQGIDEQFF	TGCAGTGCTAAAAACGGACAGGGGATAGATGAGCAGTTCTTC
NA	TRBV7-6	NA	TRBJ1-1	CASSLVKGREAFF	TGTGCCAGCAGCTTAGTCAAGGGACGTGAAGCTTTCTTT
TRBD1	TRBV7-2	NA	TRBJ1-4	CASSLGGTGVKLFF	TGTGCCAGCAGCTTAGGCGGGACAGGGGTAAAACTGTTTTTT
NA	TRBV20-1	many	TRBJ1-1	CSATTATNTEAFF	TGCAGTGCCACGACAGCGACGAACACTGAAGCTTTCTTT
NA	TRBV10-3	many	TRBJ1-2	CAITPDPSYGYTF	TGTGCCATCACCCCCGACCCTTCCTATGGCTACACCTTC
TRBD2	TRBV7-9	many	TRBJ2-3	CASSSPTSADTQYF	TGTGCCAGCAGCTCCCCGACTAGCGCAGATACGCAGTATTTT
NA	TRBV20-1	many	TRBJ2-3	CSARDFSRPDTQYF	TGCAGTGCTAGAGATTTTTCCCGTCCGGATACGCAGTATTTT
NA	TRBV10-3	many	TRBJ2-7	CAQGKGGAYEQYF	TGTGCCCAGGGGAAGGGGGGAGCCTACGAGCAGTACTTC
NA	TRBV4-1	few	TRBJ2-3	CASSQNYGDTQYF	TGCGCCAGCAGCCAGAATTACGGAGATACGCAGTATTTT
TRBD1	TRBV7-9	few	TRBJ2-1	CASSLVTGGGYNEQFF	TGTGCCAGCAGCTTAGTCACAGGGGGAGGTTACAATGAGCAGTTCTTC
NA	TRBV2	many	TRBJ1-5	CASSDWDQSGPQHF	TGTGCCAGCAGTGACTGGGACCAGTCTGGGCCCCAGCATTTT
NA	TRBV2	few	TRBJ1-5	CASSERLQPQHF	TGTGCCAGCAGTGAACGGTTGCAGCCCCAGCATTTT
TRBD1	TRBV29-1	many	TRBJ2-7	CSVEPSKFGQGPYEQYF	TGCAGCGTTGAACCCTCGAAATTCGGACAGGGCCCTTACGAGCAGTACTTC
TRBD1	TRBV9	few	TRBJ2-1	CASSVATQGAYNEQFF	TGTGCCAGCAGCGTAGCTACCCAGGGGGCCTACAATGAGCAGTTCTTC
TRBD1	TRBV5-1	NA	TRBJ2-7	CASSFPGTGGYEQYF	TGCGCCAGCAGCTTTCCCGGGACAGGGGGCTACGAGCAGTACTTC